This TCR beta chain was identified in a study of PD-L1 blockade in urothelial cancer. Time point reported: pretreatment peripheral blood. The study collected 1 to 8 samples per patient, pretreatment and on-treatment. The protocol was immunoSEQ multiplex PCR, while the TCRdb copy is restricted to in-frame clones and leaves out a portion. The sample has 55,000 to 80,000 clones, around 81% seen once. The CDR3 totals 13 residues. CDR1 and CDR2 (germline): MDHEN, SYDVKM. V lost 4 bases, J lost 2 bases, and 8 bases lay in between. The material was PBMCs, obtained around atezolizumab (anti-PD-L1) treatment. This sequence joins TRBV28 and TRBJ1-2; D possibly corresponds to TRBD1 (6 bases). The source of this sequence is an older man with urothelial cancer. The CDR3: CASSSQGNYGYTF. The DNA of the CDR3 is TGTGCCAGCAGTTCCCAGGGGAACTATGGCTACACCTTC.